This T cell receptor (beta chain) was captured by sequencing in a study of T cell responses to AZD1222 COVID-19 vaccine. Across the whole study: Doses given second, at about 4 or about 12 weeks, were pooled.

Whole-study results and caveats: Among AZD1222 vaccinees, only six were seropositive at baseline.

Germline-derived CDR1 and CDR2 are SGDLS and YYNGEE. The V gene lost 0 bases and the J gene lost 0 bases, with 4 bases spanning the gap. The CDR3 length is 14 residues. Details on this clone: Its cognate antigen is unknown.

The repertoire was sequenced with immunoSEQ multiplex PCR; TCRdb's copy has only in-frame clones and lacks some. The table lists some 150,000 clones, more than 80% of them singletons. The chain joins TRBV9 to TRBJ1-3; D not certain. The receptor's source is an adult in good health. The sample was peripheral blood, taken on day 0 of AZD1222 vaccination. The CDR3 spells CASSVVGSGNTIYF. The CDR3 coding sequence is TGTGCCAGCAGCGTAGTCGGCTCTGGAAACACCATATATTTT.